What follows are 30 T cell receptor beta chains derived from one specimen sequenced in a study of Ad26.COV2.S vaccination and SARS-CoV-2 variants. The treatment here: over 15 received Ad26.COV2.S at low or high dose, single or two shots; 5 received placebo; per-sample allocation not given. Material that was analyzed had been drawn on day 63 after the first vaccine or placebo injection. TCRdb's copy holds only in-frame clones and misses some; the assay was immunoSEQ multiplex PCR. The sample includes around 300,000 clones, 88% of them seen just once. The sequences come from peripheral blood, collected in a trial of Ad26.COV2.S vaccine versus placebo. The receptors stem from a person aged 18-60 years who received the Ad26.COV2.S COVID-19 vaccine or a placebo.

This chain uses TRBV7-2 with TRBJ2-5, with 13 bases matching TRBD2. The CDR3 runs to 16 residues. Unmatched junction bases numbered 8, after V lost 5 bases and J lost 5 bases. The germline gives CDR1 SGHTA, CDR2 FQGNSA. CDR3 nucleotides: TGTGCCAGCAGCGCCCTACTAGCGGGGGGGCATGAGACCCAGTACTTC. Its translation is CASSALLAGGHETQYF.

The CDR3 loop reads CASSQDLSRETQYF. The CDR3 coding sequence is TGCGCCAGCAGCCAAGATCTTTCCCGGGAGACCCAGTACTTC. The genes are TRBV4-1 and TRBJ2-5; D not resolved. The CDR3 totals 14 residues. V was shortened by 0 bases and J by 5 bases, with 10 bases between the two germline ends. Per germline, CDR1 MGHRA and CDR2 YSYEKL.

The chain carries TRBV5-1 and TRBJ2-5; D remains ambiguous. CDR1 and CDR2 (germline): SGHRS, YFSETQ. This CDR3 comprises 14 residues. The germline V and J ends were trimmed by 0 bases and 3 bases, with 9 bases remaining between them. CDR3 nucleotides: TGCGCCAGCAGCTTGGTGCCAGCAAAAGAGACCCAGTACTTC. It is translated as CASSLVPAKETQYF.

This clone has just a few counts. This chain links TRBV19 with TRBJ2-3; tentative D call: TRBD2 (6 bases). Germline CDR1 reads LNHDA; CDR2 reads SQIVND (reference sequence). The germline V and J ends were trimmed by 5 bases and 0 bases, with 12 bases remaining between them. There are 15 residues in the CDR3. CDR3 in DNA: TGTGCCAGTAGTCCGGGACTTTCTAGCACAGATACGCAGTATTTT. This codes for CASSPGLSSTDTQYF.

The rearrangement links TRBV6-4 to TRBJ2-1, with D perhaps being TRBD1 or TRBD2 (5 bases each). Trimming stripped 4 bases from V and 8 bases from J, with 15 bases between. The CDR3 length is 14 residues. CDR1 and CDR2 (germline): MRHNA, SNTAGT. CDR3 nucleotide sequence: TGTGCCAGCAGTGTCGGGACGGACCAAGATGAGCAGTTCTTC. Translation: CASSVGTDQDEQFF.

This chain uses TRBV11-3 with TRBJ1-1, with a weak D call TRBD1 (5 bases). V was trimmed by 5 bases and J by 5 bases, leaving 6 bases between them. The CDR3 is 11 amino acids. CDR1 is SGHNT and CDR2 is YENEEA in the germline V gene. In DNA, the CDR3 is TGTGCCAGCAGCGGGGGGACTGAAGCTTTCTTT. Encoded protein: CASSGGTEAFF. Full variable domain (remainder filled in from reference TRBV11-3 and TRBJ1-1): EAGVVQSPRYKIIEKKQPVAFWCNPISGHNTLYWYLQNLGQGPELLIRYENEEAVDDSQLPKDRFSAERLKGVDSTLKIQPAELGDSAVYLCASSGGTEAFFGQGTRLTVV.

This rearrangement joins TRBV27 to TRBJ1-2; maybe TRBD1 (6 bases). The CDR3 runs 19 residues. Germline-derived CDR1 and CDR2 are MNHEY and SMNVEV (reference sequence). V was shortened by 1 base and J by 4 bases, with 25 bases between the two germline ends. Here the CDR3 DNA reads TGTGCCAGCAGTTTATTTACCCCGACTGGTCCACAGGGAGTCTATGGCTACACCTTC. Translation: CASSLFTPTGPQGVYGYTF.

This sequence joins TRBV2 and TRBJ2-1; no firm D call. Trimming shortened V by 7 bases and J by 10 bases, and 8 bases separated the two germline ends. This CDR3 is built from 10 residues. Germline CDR1 SNHLY, CDR2 FYNNEI. The CDR3 reads CASKVGEQFF. In nucleotides, the CDR3 is TGTGCCAGCAAAGTGGGAGAGCAGTTCTTC.

This clone was counted a few times. This CDR3 reads CASSQDGTGIQPQHF. The CDR3 coding sequence is TGTGCCAGCAGCCAAGATGGGACAGGGATCCAGCCCCAGCATTTT. The rearrangement links TRBV4-2 to TRBJ1-5; 9 bases line up with TRBD1. CDR3 length: 15 residues. Germline CDR1 and CDR2: LGHNA and YNFKEQ. The trim removed 0 bases at V and 7 bases at J, leaving 4 bases unmatched.

The chain couples TRBV5-4 to TRBJ1-4; 9 positions match TRBD1. Germline assignment: CDR1 SGHNT and CDR2 YYREEE (reference sequence). Unmatched junction bases numbered 5, after V lost 4 bases and J lost 4 bases. This CDR3 has 15 amino acids. The CDR3 DNA follows: TGTGCCAGCAGCCCTTGGACAGGGGATAATGAAAAACTGTTTTTT. As protein: CASSPWTGDNEKLFF.

The chain joins TRBV4-3 to TRBJ2-7; 12 nucleotides align to TRBD2. Germline V gene lookup returns CDR1 LGHNA and CDR2 YSLEER. The CDR3 sequence is 16 residues long. The ends lost 4 bases at V and 0 bases at J; junction bases unmatched: 4. CDR3 in DNA: TGCGCCAGCAGCCGGCTAGCGGGGGGGCCCTCCTACGAGCAGTACTTC. Translated, it gives CASSRLAGGPSYEQYF.

This chain links TRBV6-1 with TRBJ1-5; the D is unclear. V was cut by 1 base and J by 5 bases, with 9 bases left in between. The CDR3 runs 14 residues. Germline loops: CDR1 MNHNS, CDR2 SASEGT. The CDR3 bases are TGTGCCAGCAGTGAAGGGCGCCCTGATCAGCCCCAGCATTTT. It specifies CASSEGRPDQPQHF.

The genes are TRBV28 and TRBJ1-1, with a possible D match to TRBD1 (5 bases). Per the germline V gene, CDR1 is MDHEN and CDR2 is SYDVKM. There are 15 residues in the CDR3. Trimming took off 3 bases at V and 4 bases at J, with 15 bases between the two ends. In nucleotides, the CDR3 is TGTGCCAGCAGTTTGGAGGCCCCCGGGGGCACTGAAGCTTTCTTT. Translated, it gives CASSLEAPGGTEAFF. Looking up the rest from reference TRBV28 and TRBJ1-1 gives the full variable domain: DVKVTQSSRYLVKRTGEKVFLECVQDMDHENMFWYRQDPGLGLRLIYFSYDVKMKEKGDIPEGYSVSREKKERFSLILESASTNQTSMYLCASSLEAPGGTEAFFGQGTRLTVV.

V gene TRBV7-9 combines with J gene TRBJ2-6; D is unresolved. The CDR3 sequence is 14 residues long. The V gene lost 6 bases and the J gene lost 0 bases, with 6 bases spanning the gap. Germline V lookup: CDR1 SEHNR, CDR2 FQNEAQ (reference sequence). Here the CDR3 DNA reads TGTGCCAGCAGGTACAACTCTGGGGCCAACGTCCTGACTTTC. It codes for CASRYNSGANVLTF.

This chain joins TRBV2 and TRBJ1-3; TRBD1 agrees at 8 bases. CDR3 length: 15 amino acids. The V gene end was trimmed by 2 bases and the J gene end by 4 bases; junction bases not matched to a gene: 4. Germline CDR1 SNHLY, CDR2 FYNNEI. The CDR3 reads CASSESWTGGNTIYF. CDR3 nucleotide sequence: TGTGCCAGCAGTGAATCCTGGACAGGGGGAAACACCATATATTTT. The full variable domain, rest sourced from reference TRBV2 and TRBJ1-3, is EPEVTQTPSHQVTQMGQEVILRCVPISNHLYFYWYRQILGQKVEFLVSFYNNEISEKSEIFDDQFSVERPDGSNFTLKIRSTKLEDSAMYFCASSESWTGGNTIYFGEGSWLTVV.

This clone appeared a few times. CDR3 protein: CASSPRRGGVTDTQYF. The DNA of the CDR3 is TGTGCCAGCAGCCCCCGGCGGGGGGGCGTAACAGATACGCAGTATTTT. V gene TRBV5-4 combines with J gene TRBJ2-3; 9 bases agree with TRBD2. The ends lost 4 bases at V and 3 bases at J; junction bases unmatched: 9. The CDR3 loop spans 16 amino acids. Looked up from germline, CDR1 is SGHNT and CDR2 is YYREEE (reference sequence). The complete variable domain, with remaining parts taken from reference TRBV5-4 and TRBJ2-3, reads ETGVTQSPTHLIKTRGQQVTLRCSSQSGHNTVSWYQQALGQGPQFIFQYYREEENGRGNFPPRFSGLQFPNYSSELNVNALELDDSALYLCASSPRRGGVTDTQYFGPGTRLTVL.

The rearrangement joins TRBV5-1 to TRBJ1-6; 8 bases agree with TRBD1. CDR3 length: 15 amino acids. The V and J ends lost 0 bases and 10 bases, in that order; junction bases with no gene match: 6. From germline, CDR1 is SGHRS and CDR2 YFSETQ. The CDR3 sequence: CASSLAQGAGSPLHF. The CDR3 region has the DNA TGCGCCAGCAGCTTGGCCCAGGGGGCTGGGTCACCCCTCCACTTT.

The rearrangement links TRBV5-6 to TRBJ2-1; TRBD2 agrees at 9 bases. CDR3 length: 15 amino acids. Germline V gene lookup returns CDR1 SGHDT and CDR2 YYEEEE. V shed 2 bases and J 4 bases; nucleotides not matched to a gene: 4. CDR3 sequence (DNA): TGTGCCAGCAGCTTCGGGCTAGCGGGGTACAATGAGCAGTTCTTC. The encoded protein is CASSFGLAGYNEQFF.

CDR3 in DNA: TGTGCCAGCAGTTATGCGGCAGGGCAAACCATCCACTTT. Translation gives CASSYAAGQTIHF. The gene calls are TRBV6-5 and TRBJ1-6, with D perhaps TRBD1 (5 bases). CDR3 length equals 13 residues. V dropped 3 bases and J dropped 17 bases, with 17 bases sitting between them. Germline V lookup: CDR1 MNHEY, CDR2 SVGAGI.

The V call is TRBV18, the J call TRBJ2-6; D call uncertain. V was trimmed by 6 bases and J by 0 bases, leaving 15 bases between them. Germline values: CDR1 KGHSH, CDR2 LQKENI. The CDR3 has 17 residues. The CDR3 protein is CASSPFSPASGANVLTF. The CDR3 region has the DNA TGTGCCAGCTCCCCCTTCAGTCCGGCCTCTGGGGCCAACGTCCTGACTTTC.

The rearrangement uses TRBV9 and TRBJ1-2; the D gene is possibly TRBD1 (5 bases). The CDR3 is made up of 12 amino acids. The V end lost 2 bases, the J end lost 8 bases, and 10 bases lay between the germline ends. Germline loops: CDR1 SGDLS, CDR2 YYNGEE. This chain's CDR3 is CASSVYGGGYTF. The CDR3 coding sequence is TGTGCCAGCAGCGTTTACGGGGGAGGCTACACCTTC.

This sequence joins TRBV6-5 and TRBJ2-7; D possibly corresponds to TRBD2 (6 bases). V lost 4 bases, J lost 2 bases, and 9 bases lay in between. Germline assignment: CDR1 MNHEY and CDR2 SVGAGI. The CDR3 spans 13 residues. The CDR3 bases are TGTGCCAGCAGTTGGAGGGCGGCCTACGAGCAGTACTTC. Its protein is CASSWRAAYEQYF.

The chain uses TRBV19 and TRBJ1-4; 7 bases align to TRBD1. Germline V gene lookup returns CDR1 LNHDA and CDR2 SQIVND (reference sequence). The CDR3 contains 14 residues. V lost 7 bases and J lost 4; bases outside the gene matches: 6. The CDR3 region has the DNA TGTGCCAGTAATTCCGGGACAGTTAATGAAAAACTGTTTTTT. The encoded protein is CASNSGTVNEKLFF.

The chain employs TRBV28 and TRBJ2-7; perhaps TRBD2 as D (6 bases). The V end lost 6 bases, the J end lost 0 bases, and 21 bases lay between the germline ends. Germline assignment: CDR1 MDHEN and CDR2 SYDVKM. The CDR3 has 17 residues. CDR3 bases: TGTGCCAGCAGCACCCGGAAGGAGGCGGGGTCCTCCTACGAGCAGTACTTC. This encodes CASSTRKEAGSSYEQYF.

The CDR3 DNA is TGTGCCAGCAGCTCCATTCGACAGGGGGCCTCCAAAAACATTCAGTACTTC. It specifies CASSSIRQGASKNIQYF. The chain joins TRBV13 to TRBJ2-4, with 10 nucleotides matching TRBD1. V trimming: 4 bases; J trimming: 2 bases; junction bases outside the gene matches: 8. CDR1 and CDR2 from the germline V gene are PRHDT and FYEKMQ (reference sequence). The CDR3 runs to 17 residues.

The chain employs TRBV30 and TRBJ1-3; a possible D gene is TRBD1 (5 bases). The germline V gene has CDR1 GTSNPN and CDR2 SVGIG (reference sequence). Trimming stripped 1 base from V and 0 bases from J, with 7 bases between. This CDR3 comprises 14 residues. CDR3: CAWSGGVSGNTIYF. Written as DNA, the CDR3 is TGTGCCTGGAGTGGGGGGGTCTCTGGAAACACCATATATTTT.

The chain joins TRBV15 to TRBJ2-1; 10 bases align to TRBD2. The V gene end was trimmed by 2 bases and the J gene end by 6 bases; junction bases not matched to a gene: 7. The CDR3 is 16 amino acids. CDR1 and CDR2 from the germline V gene are LNHNV and YYDKDF (reference sequence). CDR3 protein: CATSRPGASGSNEQFF. CDR3 DNA sequence: TGTGCCACCAGCAGACCGGGGGCTAGCGGGAGCAATGAGCAGTTCTTC. The entire variable domain, with the rest obtained from reference TRBV15 and TRBJ2-1, is as follows: DAMVIQNPRYQVTQFGKPVTLSCSQTLNHNVMYWYQQKSSQAPKLLFHYYDKDFNNEADTPDNFQSRRPNTSFCFLDIRSPGLGDTAMYLCATSRPGASGSNEQFFGPGTRLTVL.

The V and J genes are TRBV7-2 and TRBJ1-1; D possibly corresponds to TRBD1 (6 bases). V lost 5 bases to trimming and J lost 2 bases, with 12 bases between them. This CDR3 has 14 residues. Germline loops: CDR1 SGHTA, CDR2 FQGNSA. Here the CDR3 reads CASSQGQFNTEAFF. CDR3 in DNA: TGTGCCAGCAGCCAAGGACAGTTCAACACTGAAGCTTTCTTT.

V usage is TRBV18 and J usage is TRBJ2-2; 7 positions match TRBD2. This CDR3 comprises 18 residues. V shed 1 base and J 1 base; nucleotides not matched to a gene: 9. Germline CDR1 KGHSH, CDR2 LQKENI. The CDR3 sequence: CASSPRAGGTMNTGELFF. The CDR3 DNA is TGTGCCAGCTCACCACGGGCAGGCGGGACTATGAACACCGGGGAGCTGTTTTTT.

In nucleotides, the CDR3 is TGTGCCAGCAGCCCCGGGCCAGACGCTGGCTACACCTTC. It encodes CASSPGPDAGYTF. The gene calls are TRBV7-2 and TRBJ1-2, with D uncertain. The germline V gene has CDR1 SGHTA and CDR2 FQGNSA. V lost 5 bases, J lost 7 bases, and 14 bases lay in between. CDR3 length equals 13 residues.